The rows below give T cell receptor beta chains drawn from one sample of a study of T cell responses to AZD1222 COVID-19 vaccine. Method: immunoSEQ multiplex PCR; TCRdb's copy keeps in-frame clones and lacks some. The sample has more than 95,000 clones; over 80% are singletons. Sequenced here: peripheral blood, sampled on day 0 of AZD1222 vaccination. These TCRs come from an adult in good health. Each CDR3 is given with its conserved first and last residue. D genes are given only for firm matches. Only some rows state a clone size, as once, few, many or a class for expanded clones.

V gene	clone size	D gene	J gene	CDR3 protein	CDR3 DNA
TRBV6-5	.	.	TRBJ1-4	CASRTVADEKLFF	TGTGCCAGCAGAACAGTCGCAGATGAAAAACTGTTTTTT
TRBV19	.	.	TRBJ2-4	CASSLAAAKNIQYF	TGTGCCAGTAGTCTCGCGGCAGCCAAAAACATTCAGTACTTC
TRBV14	.	.	TRBJ2-1	CASSPEGPDTVGGEQFF	TGTGCCAGCAGCCCCGAAGGACCGGACACGGTAGGGGGTGAGCAGTTCTTC
TRBV2	many	TRBD2	TRBJ2-1	CASSGGELRVLDEQFF	TGTGCCAGCAGCGGGGGGGAGCTGCGGGTCTTGGATGAGCAGTTCTTC
TRBV7-2	.	.	TRBJ2-2	CASSLDRNTGELFF	TGTGCCAGCAGCCTAGACCGGAACACCGGGGAGCTGTTTTTT
TRBV5-6	.	.	TRBJ1-4	CASSLGGTPTNEKLFF	TGTGCCAGCAGCCTGGGAGGGACTCCAACTAATGAAAAACTGTTTTTT
TRBV25-1	.	.	TRBJ1-3	CASRESSGNTIYF	TGTGCCAGCAGAGAGAGCTCTGGAAACACCATATATTTT
TRBV6-6	.	.	TRBJ1-1	CASSPRREAFF	TGTGCCAGCAGTCCTCGGCGGGAAGCTTTCTTT
TRBV14	.	.	TRBJ1-2	CASSQDSSGESPNYGYTF	TGTGCCAGCAGCCAAGATAGCTCAGGGGAGTCCCCAAACTATGGCTACACCTTC
TRBV10-3	.	.	TRBJ2-3	CAISARETDTQYF	TGTGCCATCAGTGCCAGGGAGACAGATACGCAGTATTTT
TRBV27	.	.	TRBJ1-2	CASSLGRGDGYTF	TGTGCCAGCAGTTTAGGCAGGGGCGATGGCTACACCTTC
TRBV27	many	TRBD1	TRBJ1-6	CASRRQDRDNSPLHF	TGTGCCAGCAGACGCCAGGACAGGGATAATTCACCCCTCCACTTT
TRBV14	.	.	TRBJ2-5	CASSRGYQETQYF	TGTGCCAGCAGCCGAGGGTACCAAGAGACCCAGTACTTC
TRBV5-1	.	.	TRBJ2-2	CASSLAVQGNTGELFF	TGCGCCAGCAGCTTGGCCGTGCAGGGGAACACCGGGGAGCTGTTTTTT
TRBV9	.	.	TRBJ1-2	CASSDLQGVGGYTF	TGTGCCAGCAGCGACCTCCAGGGCGTGGGGGGCTACACCTTC
TRBV24-1	.	.	TRBJ1-1	CATSDPSGTEAFF	TGTGCCACCAGTGACCCGTCAGGTACTGAAGCTTTCTTT
TRBV12-3/TRBV12-4	.	.	TRBJ1-5	CASTGASQPQHF	TGTGCCAGCACAGGGGCGAGTCAGCCCCAGCATTTT
TRBV7-2	.	.	TRBJ1-5	CASSPNQPGEQNNQPQHF	TGTGCCAGCAGCCCCAATCAGCCAGGGGAACAGAACAATCAGCCCCAGCATTTT
TRBV10-3	.	.	TRBJ1-1	CAISESKRSDTEAFF	TGTGCCATCAGTGAGTCGAAGAGGAGCGACACTGAAGCTTTCTTT
TRBV18	.	.	TRBJ1-6	CASCRDSDSPLHF	TGTGCCAGCTGTCGGGACTCCGATTCACCCCTCCACTTT